The rows below give T cell receptor beta chains drawn from one sample of a study of T cells in Graves' hyperthyroidism and ophthalmopathy. Each CDR3 protein gets one entry after TCRdb re-called the multiplex PCR reads with MiXCR. There are about 350,000 distinct CDR3 sequences in the sample; 15% to 20% occur only once, and roughly a sixth lies in the top ten. The sequenced sample consisted of blood. The receptors here all came from a woman between 40 and 55 years old with Graves' ophthalmopathy. Both conserved end residues are part of each CDR3. A D gene is named only where the DNA matches it firmly. Expanded clones are given a class, and other clones once, few, many or no size at all.

TRBJ2-5 | many | TRBV11-1 | - | TGTGCCAGCAGCTTTCCGCGGAGTATCGGTGTGGAGACCCAGTACTTC | CASSFPRSIGVETQYF
TRBJ1-5 | many | TRBV19 | - | TGTGCCAGTAGTCCCGCCGTCCAGTATAGCAATCAGCCCCAGCATTTT | CASSPAVQYSNQPQHF
TRBJ2-7 | many | TRBV20-1 | TRBD2 | TGCAGTGCTAGTCGCTCTACGGCGGGAGCCCCCTCCTACGAGCAGTACTTC | CSASRSTAGAPSYEQYF
TRBJ1-1 | many | TRBV28 | TRBD1 | TGTGCCAGCCCACCACCGGGACAGGGGTTTGGTGAAGCTTTCTTT | CASPPPGQGFGEAFF
TRBJ1-1 | - | TRBV30 | TRBD1 | TGTGCCTGGACCAGGGGGCAAACTGAAGCTTTCTTT | CAWTRGQTEAFF
TRBJ2-2 | - | TRBV19 | - | TGTGCCAGTAGCTTTAACAGGGCCCAAACCGGGGAGCTGTTTTTT | CASSFNRAQTGELFF
TRBJ1-1 | many | TRBV19 | - | TGTGCCAGTAGTATTGGGCGGACTGAAGCTTTCTTT | CASSIGRTEAFF
TRBJ1-2 | many | TRBV28 | - | TGTGCCAGCAGTTGGAGAGGGAAAGACTACACCTTC | CASSWRGKDYTF
TRBJ1-1 | many | TRBV19 | TRBD1 | TGTGCCAGTAGAAACCTCCAGGGGGCGGCCACTGAAGCTTTCTTT | CASRNLQGAATEAFF
TRBJ2-7 | many | TRBV12-3/TRBV12-4 | - | TGTGCCAGCAGTTTTGCGGGATCTGAAAGCGAGCAGTACTTC | CASSFAGSESEQYF
TRBJ2-7 | few | TRBV27 | - | TGTGCCAGCAGTTGGTCAGGGATGATTATGGAGCAGTACTTC | CASSWSGMIMEQYF
TRBJ2-2 | many | TRBV15 | TRBD2 | TGTGCCACCAGCAGGGGACTAGCGGGAGCACTGGGCGGGGAGCTGTTTTTT | CATSRGLAGALGGELFF
TRBJ1-1 | - | TRBV25-1 | - | TGTGCCAGCAACCCCTTTAGGGCTTTCTTT | CASNPFRAFF